This entry lists 15 T cell receptor beta chains sequenced from one sample in a study of T cell responses to AZD1222 COVID-19 vaccine (dated by TCRdb to the early 2020s). According to the study, the label for this sample's time point signals: baseline before first vaccination. This sample's treatment or condition label indicates: meningococcal conjugate vaccine given as trial control. Library creation used the immunoSEQ multiplex PCR assay. Entries here come from immuneACCESS through TCRdb and include only in-frame sequences with V and J called. Some clones fail to appear in such tables; in the studies checked, an unresolved V gene covers under half of the shortfall, and the cause of the remainder is unknown. Across this sample there are around 150,000 clones, with around 88% seen only once. Around 3.4% of the sample goes to the ten largest clones. Material: peripheral blood, obtained on day 0 of MenACWY control vaccination. The receptor source for this set is an adult in good health.

V gene TRBV4-1 combines with J gene TRBJ2-1, with D maybe TRBD2 (5 bases). Germline CDR1 is MGHRA and CDR2 is YSYEKL. The V and J ends lost 3 bases and 3 bases respectively, with 15 bases between them. This CDR3 has 16 residues. CDR3 sequence reads: CASSQAAAGYYNEQFF. DNA for the CDR3: TGCGCCAGCAGCCAGGCCGCGGCGGGCTACTACAATGAGCAGTTCTTC.

V is TRBV11-2 and J is TRBJ1-2; a weak D match, TRBD1 (6 bases). CDR3 length: 14 amino acids. V shed 5 bases and J shed 7 bases, with 17 bases lying between them. Germline lookup yields CDR1 SGHAT and CDR2 FQNNGV. This CDR3 is CASSPRRGTVGYTF. The CDR3 DNA follows: TGTGCCAGCAGCCCCCGGAGGGGGACGGTTGGCTACACCTTC.

Turning to this clone: The germline gene is not matched at one end of the junction; a read error may be the cause. Other DNA sequences in this sample translate to the same CDR3. This chain uses TRBV10-2 with TRBJ1-1, with D perhaps TRBD1 (6 bases). The germline V gene has CDR1 WSHSY and CDR2 SAAADI. This CDR3 spans 15 amino acids. The CDR3: CASSESSRGDTEAFF. The CDR3 region has the DNA TGCGCCAGCAGTGAGTCATCCAGGGGAGACACTGAAGCCTTCTTT.

The rearrangement uses TRBV7-3 and TRBJ2-3, with D tentatively TRBD1 (6 bases). This CDR3 has 16 residues. Trimming cost V 2 bases and J 2 bases, with 14 bases left between them. Germline V gene data show CDR1 as SGHTA and CDR2 as FQGTGA. CDR3 DNA: TGTGCCAGCAGCTTAGGGCCAGGGGACACCACAGATACGCAGTATTTT. Its translation: CASSLGPGDTTDTQYF.

The chain combines TRBV6-6 with TRBJ1-1, with D unresolved. This CDR3 comprises 11 residues. Trimming took 7 bases from V and 6 from J, leaving 9 bases between them. Germline V gene lookup returns CDR1 MNHNY and CDR2 SVGAGI (reference sequence). CDR3 sequence: CASNIGAEAFF. DNA of the CDR3: TGTGCCAGCAATATCGGGGCTGAAGCTTTCTTT.

V is TRBV9 and J is TRBJ1-3, with D unclear. V gave up 0 bases and J gave up 1 base, with 8 bases separating them. CDR3 length: 15 residues. The germline V gene has CDR1 SGDLS and CDR2 YYNGEE. DNA for the CDR3: TGTGCCAGCAGCGTAGCTATGGGGTCTGGAAACACCATATATTTT. This translates into CASSVAMGSGNTIYF.

The CDR3 DNA is TGTGCCTGGAGTGTTAGAGGGGGAAGTCAGCCCCAGCATTTT. Its protein is CAWSVRGGSQPQHF. This chain connects TRBV30 to TRBJ1-5; a weak D match, TRBD1 (6 bases). This CDR3 contains 14 residues. V dropped 0 bases and J dropped 6 bases, with 12 bases sitting between them. Germline V CDR1 and CDR2: GTSNPN, SVGIG (reference sequence).

The gene calls are TRBV5-8 and TRBJ1-5; D ambiguous. CDR1 SGHTS and CDR2 YDEGEE come from the germline V gene. Trimming took 3 bases from V and 4 from J, leaving 14 bases between them. The CDR3 is 15 amino acids. The CDR3 DNA reads TGTGCCAGCAGCTCGGAGGCCTTTAGAAATCAGCCCCAGCATTTT. As protein: CASSSEAFRNQPQHF.

The chain uses TRBV7-2 and TRBJ2-5; D might be TRBD1 (7 bases). The V end was cut by 3 bases, the J end by 3 bases, with 14 bases between. The CDR3 has 15 residues. The germline V gene has CDR1 SGHTA and CDR2 FQGNSA. In DNA, the CDR3 is TGTGCCAGCAGCTTTCGACAGGGACTCAAAGAGACCCAGTACTTC. As protein: CASSFRQGLKETQYF.

The chain carries TRBV7-9 and TRBJ1-4, with TRBD1 matching 9 bases. This CDR3 region has 15 residues. Trimming took 3 bases from V and 8 from J; bases not matched to a gene: 7. CDR1 and CDR2 (germline): SEHNR, FQNEAQ (reference sequence). CDR3 loop: CASSFRTGDVEKLFF. The CDR3 DNA reads as TGTGCCAGCAGCTTCCGGACAGGGGATGTCGAAAAACTGTTTTTT.

The rearrangement links TRBV5-1 to TRBJ1-2, with TRBD1 identical over 12 bases. The CDR3 extends over 16 amino acids. With V trimmed by 1 base and J by 8 bases, 9 bases remained unmatched. Germline V CDR1 and CDR2: SGHRS, YFSETQ. This chain's CDR3 is CASSLRGTGGLEGYTF. The DNA for the CDR3 is TGCGCCAGCAGCTTGAGAGGGACAGGGGGCTTGGAGGGCTACACCTTC.

The chain couples TRBV28 to TRBJ1-1; 10 positions match TRBD1. CDR3 length: 15 amino acids. Trimming at V came to 4 bases and at J to 5 bases, leaving 7 bases not matched to a gene. Per the germline V gene, CDR1 is MDHEN and CDR2 is SYDVKM. CDR3 in DNA: TGTGCCAGCAGTTCCTGGGACAGGGGAGCGACTGAAGCTTTCTTT. This gives the protein CASSSWDRGATEAFF. The variable domain in full, completed from reference TRBV28 and TRBJ1-1, reads DVKVTQSSRYLVKRTGEKVFLECVQDMDHENMFWYRQDPGLGLRLIYFSYDVKMKEKGDIPEGYSVSREKKERFSLILESASTNQTSMYLCASSSWDRGATEAFFGQGTRLTVV.

The chain employs TRBV4-2 and TRBJ1-4; no clear D. Germline values: CDR1 LGHNA, CDR2 YNFKEQ. Deletions cut 4 bases from V and 0 bases from J, with 6 bases between. The CDR3 extends over 14 amino acids. In DNA, the CDR3 is TGTGCCAGCAGCCCAATCACAACTAATGAAAAACTGTTTTTT. Translated: CASSPITTNEKLFF.

CDR3 DNA sequence: TGTGCTAGCCACCACGGGGTAACCAAAAACATTCAGTACTTC. It is translated as CASHHGVTKNIQYF. The chain recombines TRBV12-5 with TRBJ2-4; TRBD2 might be the D (5 bases). The CDR3 has 14 amino acids. V lost 9 bases and J 2 bases, leaving 14 bases between the germline ends. The V gene's germline CDR1 is LGHNT and CDR2 FRNRAP.

The chain uses TRBV18 and TRBJ1-5; D gene uncertain. V lost 3 bases to trimming and J lost 4 bases, with 13 bases between them. This CDR3 is 15 amino acids long. Germline loops: CDR1 KGHSH, CDR2 LQKENI. CDR3 sequence (DNA): TGTGCCAGCTCACCTGTCACGGGTTTTAATCAGCCCCAGCATTTT. This encodes CASSPVTGFNQPQHF.